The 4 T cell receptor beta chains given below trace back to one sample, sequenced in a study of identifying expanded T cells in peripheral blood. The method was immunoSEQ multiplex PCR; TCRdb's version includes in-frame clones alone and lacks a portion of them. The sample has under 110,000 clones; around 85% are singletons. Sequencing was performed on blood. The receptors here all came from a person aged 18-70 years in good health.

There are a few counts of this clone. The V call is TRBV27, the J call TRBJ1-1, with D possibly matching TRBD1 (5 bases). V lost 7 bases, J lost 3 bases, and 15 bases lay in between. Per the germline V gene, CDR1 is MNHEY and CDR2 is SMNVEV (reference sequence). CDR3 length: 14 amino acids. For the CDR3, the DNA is TGTGCCAGCACGTCCGTAGGGGTTGACACTGAAGCTTTCTTT. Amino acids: CASTSVGVDTEAFF.

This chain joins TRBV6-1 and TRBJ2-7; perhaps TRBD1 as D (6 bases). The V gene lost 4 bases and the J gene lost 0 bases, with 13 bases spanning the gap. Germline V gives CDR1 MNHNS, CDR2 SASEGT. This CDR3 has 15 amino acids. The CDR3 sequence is CASSVLGQSSYEQYF. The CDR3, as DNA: TGTGCCAGCAGTGTACTAGGACAGAGCTCCTACGAGCAGTACTTC.

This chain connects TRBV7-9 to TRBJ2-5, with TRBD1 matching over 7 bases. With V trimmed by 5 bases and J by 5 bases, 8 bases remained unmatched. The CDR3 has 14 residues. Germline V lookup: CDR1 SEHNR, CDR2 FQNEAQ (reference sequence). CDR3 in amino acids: CASSPTGVGETQYF. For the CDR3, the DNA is TGTGCCAGCAGCCCCACAGGGGTTGGGGAGACCCAGTACTTC.

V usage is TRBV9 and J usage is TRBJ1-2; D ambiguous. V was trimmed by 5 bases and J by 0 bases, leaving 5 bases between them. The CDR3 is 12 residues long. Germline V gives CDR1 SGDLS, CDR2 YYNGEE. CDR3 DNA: TGTGCCAGCAGGTCAGCTAACTATGGCTACACCTTC. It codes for CASRSANYGYTF. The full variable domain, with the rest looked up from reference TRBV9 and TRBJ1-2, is DSGVTQTPKHLITATGQRVTLRCSPRSGDLSVYWYQQSLDQGLQFLIQYYNGEERAKGNILERFSAQQFPDLHSELNLSSLELGDSALYFCASRSANYGYTFGSGTRLTVV.